The 11 T cell receptor beta chains below all came from one sample that was sequenced in a study of T cell responses to AZD1222 COVID-19 vaccine. Sequencing used immunoSEQ multiplex PCR; TCRdb keeps in-frame clones, though not all of them. The data show nearly 90,000 clones, around nine tenths seen once. The material was peripheral blood, obtained on day 0 of MenACWY control vaccination. These receptors were collected from an adult in good health.

This clone appeared once. The genes are TRBV7-9 and TRBJ2-5; D is possibly TRBD2 (7 bases). This CDR3 has 15 amino acids. Germline V gene data show CDR1 as SEHNR and CDR2 as FQNEAQ (reference sequence). V was pared by 5 bases and J by 5 bases, with 18 bases between. CDR3 in amino acids: CASSETGGSGETQYF. The CDR3 coding sequence is TGTGCCAGCAGCGAAACGGGGGGCTCGGGGGAGACCCAGTACTTC. Full variable domain (missing parts from reference TRBV7-9 and TRBJ2-5): DTGVSQNPRHKITKRGQNVTFRCDPISEHNRLYWYRQTLGQGPEFLTYFQNEAQLEKSRLLSDRFSAERPKGSFSTLEIQRTEQGDSAMYLCASSETGGSGETQYFGPGTRLLVL.

V and J are TRBV3-1 (or the pseudogene TRBV3-2) and TRBJ2-1; possible D gene TRBD2, 5 bases. The V and J ends lost 4 bases and 10 bases respectively, with 8 bases between them. The CDR3 consists of 11 residues. Germline values: CDR1 LGHDT, CDR2 YNNKEL (reference sequence). This CDR3 reads CASSREREQFF. DNA for the CDR3: TGTGCCAGCAGCCGTGAGCGGGAGCAGTTCTTC.

The gene calls are TRBV6-5 and TRBJ1-1, with TRBD1 matching over 7 bases. Germline V CDR1 and CDR2: MNHEY, SVGAGI. V lost 8 bases, J lost 0 bases, and 3 bases stayed unmatched. The CDR3 spans 13 residues. This chain's CDR3 is CASDREVNTEAFF. CDR3 sequence (DNA): TGTGCCAGCGACAGGGAGGTGAACACTGAAGCTTTCTTT.

The chain links TRBV9 to TRBJ1-3; 8 bases are a match to TRBD1. The ends lost 7 bases at V and 3 bases at J; junction bases unmatched: 3. CDR1 is SGDLS and CDR2 is YYNGEE in the germline V gene. The CDR3 consists of 13 residues. CDR3 bases: TGTGCCAGCCAGGGGGCGCGTGGAAACACCATATATTTT. Translated, it gives CASQGARGNTIYF. The full variable domain, its missing parts supplied by reference TRBV9 and TRBJ1-3, is DSGVTQTPKHLITATGQRVTLRCSPRSGDLSVYWYQQSLDQGLQFLIQYYNGEERAKGNILERFSAQQFPDLHSELNLSSLELGDSALYFCASQGARGNTIYFGEGSWLTVV.

V gene TRBV4-3 combines with J gene TRBJ2-3, with D possibly TRBD2 on 7 matching bases. Trimming removed 1 base at V and 5 bases at J, with 16 bases between. The CDR3 is 16 residues long. Per germline, CDR1 LGHNA and CDR2 YSLEER. The CDR3 region has the DNA TGCGCCAGCAGCCAAGGGGGAGGGGGGCACGGAGATACGCAGTATTTT. It codes for CASSQGGGGHGDTQYF.

This clone appeared a single time. The V call is TRBV5-5, the J call TRBJ1-1; no clear D gene. The CDR3 extends over 14 amino acids. V lost 6 bases and J 1 base, leaving 13 bases between the germline ends. Germline lookup yields CDR1 SGHKS and CDR2 YYEKEE (reference sequence). The CDR3 reads CASIRLTENTEAFF. The CDR3 bases are TGTGCCAGCATTAGGCTAACAGAGAACACTGAAGCTTTCTTT.

The chain employs TRBV7-3 and TRBJ1-6; 11 bases are a match to TRBD1. CDR1 SGHTA and CDR2 FQGTGA come from the germline V gene. J was trimmed by 10 bases and V by 6 bases; bases with no gene match: 8. This CDR3 is built from 15 residues. CDR3 bases: TGTGCCAGCAGTACTGGACAGGGGGCGCGGTCACCCCTCCACTTT. Translation: CASSTGQGARSPLHF.

The chain employs TRBV6-5 and TRBJ1-3; no clear D. The V gene's germline CDR1 is MNHEY and CDR2 SVGAGI. The length of the CDR3 is 16 residues. Trimming took 0 bases from V and 0 from J, leaving 9 bases between them. CDR3 in DNA: TGTGCCAGCAGTTACTCGGGGTCTCGCTCTGGAAACACCATATATTTT. This translates into CASSYSGSRSGNTIYF.

A few counts support this clone. The chain combines TRBV7-2 with TRBJ1-2, with a weak D call TRBD1 (5 bases). The CDR3 covers 13 residues. The V gene lost 5 bases and the J gene lost 7 bases, with 14 bases spanning the gap. Germline lookup yields CDR1 SGHTA and CDR2 FQGNSA. The CDR3 DNA follows: TGTGCCAGCAGCATCGGGACGGAGGGTGGCTACACCTTC. It is translated as CASSIGTEGGYTF. Full variable domain (rest looked up from reference TRBV7-2 and TRBJ1-2): GAGVSQSPSNKVTEKGKDVELRCDPISGHTALYWYRQSLGQGLEFLIYFQGNSAPDKSGLPSDRFSAERTGGSVSTLTIQRTQQEDSAVYLCASSIGTEGGYTFGSGTRLTVV.

This chain uses TRBV7-8 with TRBJ1-2, with D perhaps matching TRBD1 (5 bases). From germline, CDR1 is SGHVS and CDR2 FQNEAQ. Between the trimmed V and J ends, which lost 5 bases and 0 bases, there was a span of 13 bases. The CDR3 contains 15 residues. The CDR3 DNA reads TGTGCCAGCAGCCTTGCGGGGGGGTCTAACTATGGCTACACCTTC. As protein: CASSLAGGSNYGYTF.

V usage is TRBV28 and J usage is TRBJ1-2; no definite D call. Trimming cost V 8 bases and J 3 bases, with 7 bases left between them. CDR1 MDHEN and CDR2 SYDVKM come from the germline V gene. The CDR3 is 11 residues long. CDR3 in amino acids: CASQTDYGYTF. The DNA for the CDR3 is TGTGCCAGCCAAACAGACTATGGCTACACCTTC.